The clone carrying this TCR beta chain was detected only once. Its antigen is still unknown. Peripheral blood came from all dose cohorts at three timepoints. This specimen belongs to a study of OX40 agonist ivuxolimab in advanced cancers. The V gene lost 0 bases and the J gene lost 9 bases, with 10 bases spanning the gap. CDR3 length: 14 amino acids. Germline V gene sequence: CDR1 SGHRS, CDR2 YFSETQ. General observations from the study: Partial responders treated at 0.1-3.0 mg/kg exhibited clonal expansion among the lowest measured. Both blood CD4+ and CD8+ T cells showed clonal growth by week 6 at 0.1 to 3.0 mg/kg.

Sequencing was performed with immunoSEQ multiplex PCR; in TCRdb, only in-frame clones are kept and a portion is missing. Here the sample spans 60,000 to 75,000 clones, roughly 80% being singletons. The material was CD4+ or CD8+ T cells sorted from blood, obtained in a trial of the OX40 agonist ivuxolimab. This sequence was found in an adult with an advanced solid tumor such as melanoma, head and neck, liver or kidney cancer. The V and J genes are TRBV5-1 and TRBJ1-6; D is ambiguous. The CDR3 region has the DNA TGCGCCAGCAGCTTGGACCCAGCCAGTTCACCCCTCCACTTT. Amino acids: CASSLDPASSPLHF.